This TCR beta chain was sequenced during a study of beta chain features in type 1 diabetes. Study outcomes and limitations: Significant though moderate, a shortening of TCRB CDR3s appeared in all four CD4+ subsets of Type 1 diabetes patients.

Sequenced material consisted of expressed TCRB transcripts (all of the isolated RNA was reverse transcribed). Only in-frame clones appear in the TCRdb table, and some are missing; sequencing was by immunoSEQ multiplex PCR. This table has a few hundred thousand clones, roughly 13% appearing once. In regard to this clone: Its antigen remains unidentified.

V lost 6 bases to trimming and J lost 2 bases, with 14 bases between them. CDR1 and CDR2 from the germline V gene are KGHSH and LQKENI. This CDR3 comprises 14 residues. The sample consisted of naive CD4+ T cells from blood. The gene calls are TRBV18 and TRBJ2-7, with a weak D call TRBD1 (5 bases). The origin of this receptor is a man aged 25 to 40 with type 1 diabetes. The CDR3 nucleotides are TGTGCCAGCTCCCAAGTAGAAGGGGCCTACGAGCAGTACTTC. As protein: CASSQVEGAYEQYF.